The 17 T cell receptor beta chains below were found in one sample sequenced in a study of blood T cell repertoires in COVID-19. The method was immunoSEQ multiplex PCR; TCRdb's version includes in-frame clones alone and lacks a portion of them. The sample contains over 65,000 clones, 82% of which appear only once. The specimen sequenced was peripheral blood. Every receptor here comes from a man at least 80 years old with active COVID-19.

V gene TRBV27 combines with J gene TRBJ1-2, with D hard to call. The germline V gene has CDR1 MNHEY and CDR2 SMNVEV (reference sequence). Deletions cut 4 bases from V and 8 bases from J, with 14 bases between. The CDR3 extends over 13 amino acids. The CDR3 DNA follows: TGTGCCAGCAGTTCCAGAGGGATGGGAGGCTACACCTTC. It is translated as CASSSRGMGGYTF.

For the CDR3, the DNA is TGTGCCAGCTCACCGCCGGGACTAGCGTCCGGGGAGCTGTTTTTT. Translating it yields CASSPPGLASGELFF. The chain links TRBV18 to TRBJ2-2; 10 positions match TRBD2. The CDR3 length is 15 residues. V lost 3 bases to trimming and J lost 6 bases; unmatched junction nucleotides: 4. Germline assignment: CDR1 KGHSH and CDR2 LQKENI.

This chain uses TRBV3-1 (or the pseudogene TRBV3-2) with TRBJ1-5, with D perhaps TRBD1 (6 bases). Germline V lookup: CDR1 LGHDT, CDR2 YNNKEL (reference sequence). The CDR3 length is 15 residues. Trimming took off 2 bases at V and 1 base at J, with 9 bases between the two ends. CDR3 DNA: TGTGCCAGCAGCCAACAACAGGGAAGCAATCAGCCCCAGCATTTT. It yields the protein CASSQQQGSNQPQHF.

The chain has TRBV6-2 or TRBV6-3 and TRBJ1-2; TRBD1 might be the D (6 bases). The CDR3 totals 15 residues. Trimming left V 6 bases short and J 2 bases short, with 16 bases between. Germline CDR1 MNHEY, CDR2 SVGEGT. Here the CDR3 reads CASSLNGQTNYGYTF. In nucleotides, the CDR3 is TGTGCCAGCAGCCTAAACGGACAGACCAACTATGGCTACACCTTC.

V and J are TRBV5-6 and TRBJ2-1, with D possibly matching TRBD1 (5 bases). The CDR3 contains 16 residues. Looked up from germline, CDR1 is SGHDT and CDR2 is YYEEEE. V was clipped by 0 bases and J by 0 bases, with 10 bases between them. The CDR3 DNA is TGTGCCAGCAGCTTGGGACAGCTGTACTCCTACAATGAGCAGTTCTTC. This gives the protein CASSLGQLYSYNEQFF.

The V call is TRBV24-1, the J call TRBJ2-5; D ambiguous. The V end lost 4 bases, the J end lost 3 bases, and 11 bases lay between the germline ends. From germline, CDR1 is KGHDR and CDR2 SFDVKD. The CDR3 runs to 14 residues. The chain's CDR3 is CATSESALEETQYF. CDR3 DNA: TGTGCCACCAGTGAGTCAGCGTTAGAAGAGACCCAGTACTTC.

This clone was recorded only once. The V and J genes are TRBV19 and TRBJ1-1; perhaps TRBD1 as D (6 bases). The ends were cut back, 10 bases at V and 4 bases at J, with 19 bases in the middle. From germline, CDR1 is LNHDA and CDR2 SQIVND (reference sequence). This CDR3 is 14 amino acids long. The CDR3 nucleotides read TGTGCCACCCAACCACAGGGAAAGAGCACTGAAGCTTTCTTT. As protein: CATQPQGKSTEAFF.

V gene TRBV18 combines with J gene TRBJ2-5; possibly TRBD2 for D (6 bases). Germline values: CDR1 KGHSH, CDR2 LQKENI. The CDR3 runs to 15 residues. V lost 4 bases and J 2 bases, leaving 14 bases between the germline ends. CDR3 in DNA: TGTGCCAGCTCACGCAGTGGAGGGGTGCAAGAGACCCAGTACTTC. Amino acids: CASSRSGGVQETQYF. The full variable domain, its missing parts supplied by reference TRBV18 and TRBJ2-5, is NAGVMQNPRHLVRRRGQEARLRCSPMKGHSHVYWYRQLPEEGLKFMVYLQKENIIDESGMPKERFSAEFPKEGPSILRIQQVVRGDSAAYFCASSRSGGVQETQYFGPGTRLLVL.

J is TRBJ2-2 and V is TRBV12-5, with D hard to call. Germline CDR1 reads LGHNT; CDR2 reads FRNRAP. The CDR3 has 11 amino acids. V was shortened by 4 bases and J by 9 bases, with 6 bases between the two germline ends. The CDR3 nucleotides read TGTGCTAGTGGTTCTTACTGGGAGCTGTTTTTT. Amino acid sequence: CASGSYWELFF.

The CDR3 spells CASATGGRPTEAFF. CDR3 bases: TGTGCCAGTGCCACGGGGGGTAGACCCACTGAAGCTTTCTTT. V and J are TRBV19 and TRBJ1-1; the D gene is possibly TRBD1 (5 bases). The CDR3 sequence is 14 residues long. Germline loops: CDR1 LNHDA, CDR2 SQIVND (reference sequence). V lost 8 bases and J 4 bases, leaving 17 bases between the germline ends.

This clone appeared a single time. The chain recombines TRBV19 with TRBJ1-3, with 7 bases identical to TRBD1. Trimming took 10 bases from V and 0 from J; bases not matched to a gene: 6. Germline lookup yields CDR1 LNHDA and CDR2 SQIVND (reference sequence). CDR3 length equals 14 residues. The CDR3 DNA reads TGTGCCACCCGGGACAGTAGCTCTGGAAACACCATATATTTT. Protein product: CATRDSSSGNTIYF.

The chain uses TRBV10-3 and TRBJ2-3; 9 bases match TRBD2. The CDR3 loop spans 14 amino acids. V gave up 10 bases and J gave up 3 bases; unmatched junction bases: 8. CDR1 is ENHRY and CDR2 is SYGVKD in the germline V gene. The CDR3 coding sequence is TGTGCCACCGGAGGGCTAGCGGGAACAGATACGCAGTATTTT. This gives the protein CATGGLAGTDTQYF.

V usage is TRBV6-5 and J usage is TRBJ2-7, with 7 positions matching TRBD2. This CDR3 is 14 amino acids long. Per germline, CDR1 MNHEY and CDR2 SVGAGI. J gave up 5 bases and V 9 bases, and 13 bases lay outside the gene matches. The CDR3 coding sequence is TGTGCCAGTCGTCGTCCGGGGGGTAATCACGAGCAGTACTTC. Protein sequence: CASRRPGGNHEQYF.

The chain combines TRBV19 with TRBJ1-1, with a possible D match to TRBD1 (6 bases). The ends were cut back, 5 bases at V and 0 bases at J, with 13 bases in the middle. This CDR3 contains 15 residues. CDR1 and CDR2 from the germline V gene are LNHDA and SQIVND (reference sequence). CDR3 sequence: CASSLSGQLNTEAFF. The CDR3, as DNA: TGTGCCAGTAGTCTGTCCGGACAGTTGAACACTGAAGCTTTCTTT.

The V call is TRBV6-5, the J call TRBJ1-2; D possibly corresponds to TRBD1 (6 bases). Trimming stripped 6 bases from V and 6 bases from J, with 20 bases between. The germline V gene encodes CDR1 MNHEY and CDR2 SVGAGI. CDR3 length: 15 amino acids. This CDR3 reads CASSLGGPGPNGYTF. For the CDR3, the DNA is TGTGCCAGCAGCCTAGGGGGACCCGGGCCAAATGGCTACACCTTC.

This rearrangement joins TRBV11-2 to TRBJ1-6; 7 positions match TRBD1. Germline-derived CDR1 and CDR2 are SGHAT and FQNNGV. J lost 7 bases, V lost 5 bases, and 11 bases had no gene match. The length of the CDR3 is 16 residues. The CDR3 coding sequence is TGTGCCAGCAGCGGACCGGGACAGCTTAAGAATTCACCCCTCCACTTT. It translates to CASSGPGQLKNSPLHF.

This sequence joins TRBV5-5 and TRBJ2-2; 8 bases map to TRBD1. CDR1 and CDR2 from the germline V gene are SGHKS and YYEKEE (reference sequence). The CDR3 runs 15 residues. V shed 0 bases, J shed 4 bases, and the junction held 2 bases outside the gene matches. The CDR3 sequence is CASSLGQGATGELFF. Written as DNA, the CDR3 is TGTGCCAGCAGCTTGGGGCAGGGGGCCACCGGGGAGCTGTTTTTT.